This TCR beta chain was captured in a study of CD8+CD57+ T cells in acquired aplastic anemia. Study overall: Average DNA yield from sorted CD4+ and CD8+ cells was around 3 ug.

General observations from the study: Found in both controls and patients were 25 to 35 CD8+ CDR3 sequences.

Genomic DNA was employed as the template in profiling TCR beta VDJ and CDR3. TCRdb independently ran MiXCR on the reads; one entry per CDR3 protein. The data hold about 270,000 distinct CDR3 sequences, with roughly three fifths observed a single time. With regard to this clonotype: The antigen remains unidentified.

The sequence was obtained from a human donor with severe aplastic anemia or a healthy control (not recorded which). Sequencing used sorted CD4+, CD8+, or CD8+CD57+ T cells (not recorded which) from PBMCs.

In DNA form, the CDR3 reads TGTGCCAGCCACAGTTCTAGGGACTATGGCTACACCTTC. Translating gives CASHSSRDYGYTF. This chain uses TRBV19 with TRBJ1-2; D gene ambiguous. Germline CDR1 and CDR2: LNHDA and SQIVND (reference sequence). This CDR3 has 13 amino acids. The V gene lost 9 bases and the J gene lost 3 bases, with 14 bases spanning the gap. Using reference TRBV19 and TRBJ1-2 for the parts outside the CDR3, the full variable domain is DGGITQSPKYLFRKEGQNVTLSCEQNLNHDAMYWYRQDPGQGLRLIYYSQIVNDFQKGDIAEGYSVSREKKESFPLTVTSAQKNPTAFYLCASHSSRDYGYTFGSGTRLTVV.